The T cell receptor beta chain under discussion was sequenced for a study of T-cell memory formation after mild COVID-19. The overall study: For the most part, TCR clusters were specific to one donor.

TCRdb reanalysed the 5' RACE reads using MiXCR and keeps one entry per CDR3 protein. This table has approximately 250,000 distinct CDR3 sequences, around 15% appearing once. A few counts support this clonotype. Its antigen is undetermined. Study results and caveats: CD4+ contracting clones lay mainly in CM and EM, CD8+ ones in EMRA.

Trimming took 7 bases from V and 5 from J, leaving 11 bases between them. The germline gives CDR1 SQVTM, CDR2 ANQGSEA. The CDR3 loop spans 11 amino acids. The chain employs TRBV29-1 and TRBJ1-1; a weak D match, TRBD1 (6 bases). The TCR sequence derives from a man aged 18 to 30 who had mild COVID-19 (a few samples of this study predate the infection). Cell type and time point are not known. The sequencing sample was made of PBMCs or a T cell subset sorted from them (not recorded which). CDR3 nucleotides: TGCAGCGGTGATCAGGGGACTGAAGCTTTCTTT. Residues: CSGDQGTEAFF.